The source of this TCR beta chain is a study of early T cells in non-severe SARS-CoV-2 infection. In the study overall: Sequenced material consisted of bulk RNA (from unsorted whole blood), and chains were unpaired. General study points: The matching step, a VDJdb search, favored anti-spike CD8 responses and missed private and CD4 specificities.

V lost 10 bases and J 3 bases, leaving 15 bases between the germline ends. Germline V gives CDR1 LNHDA, CDR2 SQIVND (reference sequence). The CDR3 is made up of 14 amino acids. There are many counts of this clonotype. Its antigen is undetermined. TCRdb itself ran the 5' RACE reads through MiXCR, one entry per CDR3 protein. The data hold about 100,000 distinct CDR3 sequences, with about 13% observed a single time. The sequence came from an adult who was a healthcare worker with PCR-confirmed SARS-CoV-2 infection or an uninfected control (not recorded which). Sequencing was carried out using whole blood. The gene calls are TRBV19 and TRBJ2-2; D is ambiguous. CDR3 in DNA: TGTGCCACTATGCGGTTAGTGGACACCGGGGAGCTGTTTTTT. Encoded protein: CATMRLVDTGELFF. The full variable domain, in which reference TRBV19 and TRBJ2-2 provide the parts outside the CDR3, is DGGITQSPKYLFRKEGQNVTLSCEQNLNHDAMYWYRQDPGQGLRLIYYSQIVNDFQKGDIAEGYSVSREKKESFPLTVTSAQKNPTAFYLCATMRLVDTGELFFGEGSRLTVL.